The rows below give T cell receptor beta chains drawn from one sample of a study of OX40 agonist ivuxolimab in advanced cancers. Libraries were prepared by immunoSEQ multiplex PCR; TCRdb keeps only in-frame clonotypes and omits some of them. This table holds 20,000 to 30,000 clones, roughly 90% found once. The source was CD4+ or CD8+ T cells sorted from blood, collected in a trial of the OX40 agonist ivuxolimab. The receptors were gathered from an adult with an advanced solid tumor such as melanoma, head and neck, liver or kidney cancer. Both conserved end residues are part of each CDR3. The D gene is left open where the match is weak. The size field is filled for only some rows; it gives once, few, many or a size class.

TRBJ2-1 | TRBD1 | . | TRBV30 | CAWTLGQSSYNEQFF | TGTGCCTGGACCCTGGGACAGAGCTCCTACAATGAGCAGTTCTTC
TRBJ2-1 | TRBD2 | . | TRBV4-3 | CASSRVGGEANEQFF | TGCGCCAGCAGCCGAGTGGGGGGGGAGGCGAATGAGCAGTTCTTC
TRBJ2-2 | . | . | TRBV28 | CASSSRAGELFF | TGTGCCAGCAGTTCCAGGGCCGGGGAGCTGTTTTTT
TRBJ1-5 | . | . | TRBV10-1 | CASSEPAGGNQPQHF | TGCGCCAGCAGTGAGCCAGCAGGGGGCAATCAGCCCCAGCATTTT
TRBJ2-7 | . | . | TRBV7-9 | CASSSQGGSGIGQYF | TGTGCCAGCAGCTCGCAGGGGGGTTCGGGGATCGGGCAGTACTTC
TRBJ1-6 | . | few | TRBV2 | CASSEGAGLSLHF | TGTGCCAGCAGTGAAGGTGCAGGGTTATCCCTCCACTTT
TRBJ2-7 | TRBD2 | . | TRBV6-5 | CASSYSTSGSPEQYF | TGTGCCAGCAGTTACTCGACTAGCGGGAGCCCCGAGCAGTACTTC
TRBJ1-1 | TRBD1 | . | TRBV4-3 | CASSQGVVTEAFF | TGCGCCAGCTCCCAGGGGGTTGTCACTGAAGCTTTCTTT
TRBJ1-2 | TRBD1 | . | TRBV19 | CASSIERTGENYGYTF | TGTGCCAGTAGTATAGAGAGGACAGGGGAGAACTATGGCTACACCTTC
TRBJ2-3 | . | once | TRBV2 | CAGAGVTDTQYF | TGTGCCGGGGCAGGGGTCACAGATACGCAGTATTTT
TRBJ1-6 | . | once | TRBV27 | CASSLSPYSPLHF | TGTGCCAGCAGTTTATCACCCTATTCACCCCTCCACTTT
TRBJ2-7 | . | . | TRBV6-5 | CASSLDGYEQYF | TGTGCCAGCAGTCTAGACGGCTACGAGCAGTACTTC
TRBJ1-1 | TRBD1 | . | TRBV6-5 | CASGTAVKAFF | TGTGCCAGTGGGACAGCCGTGAAAGCTTTCTTT
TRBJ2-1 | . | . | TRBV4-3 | CASSQDIFDMSSYNEQFF | TGCGCCAGCAGCCAAGATATCTTCGATATGAGCTCCTACAATGAGCAGTTCTTC
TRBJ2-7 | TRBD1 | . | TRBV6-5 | CASSYSTEGADEQYF | TGTGCCAGCAGTTACTCGACTGAGGGGGCGGACGAGCAGTACTTC
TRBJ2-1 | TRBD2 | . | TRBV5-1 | CASSLVTSGRKVGENEQFF | TGCGCCAGCAGCTTGGTCACTAGCGGGAGAAAGGTGGGTGAGAATGAGCAGTTCTTC
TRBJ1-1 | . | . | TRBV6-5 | CASSYVGLTEAFF | TGTGCCAGCAGTTACGTAGGACTGACTGAAGCTTTCTTT
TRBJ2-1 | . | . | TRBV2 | CASSEARVSYNEQFF | TGTGCCAGCAGTGAAGCGCGGGTATCCTACAATGAGCAGTTCTTC
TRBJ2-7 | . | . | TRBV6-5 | CASSFRGRVPYEQYF | TGTGCCAGCAGTTTCAGGGGGAGGGTCCCCTACGAGCAGTACTTC
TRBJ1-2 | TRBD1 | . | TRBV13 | CASSLGGQGYYGYTF | TGTGCCAGCAGCTTAGGGGGACAGGGCTACTATGGCTACACCTTC
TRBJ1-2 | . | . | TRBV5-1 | CASSFGPGPPPDGYTF | TGCGCCAGCAGCTTCGGACCGGGACCCCCCCCTGATGGCTACACCTTC
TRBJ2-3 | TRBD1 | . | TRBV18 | CASSFSFGTGRDTQYF | TGTGCCAGCTCATTTTCTTTTGGGACAGGGAGAGATACGCAGTATTTT
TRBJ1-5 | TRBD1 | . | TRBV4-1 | CASSQDRGRGSNQPQHF | TGCGCCAGCAGCCAGGACAGGGGGCGGGGAAGCAATCAGCCCCAGCATTTT
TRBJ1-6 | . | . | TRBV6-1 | CASRDNLNSPLHF | TGTGCCAGCAGGGACAACCTTAATTCACCCCTCCACTTT